One sample yielded the 28 T cell receptor beta chains listed below, sequenced in a study of cytomegalovirus exposure and HLA in healthy donors. Amplification used 60 Vbeta primers and 13 Jbeta primers. Measured with immunoSEQ multiplex PCR; TCRdb has only the in-frame clones, and not every one. The sample holds about 110,000 clones, about 86% seen once. Sample: PBMCs. The receptor source for this set is a middle-aged man in good health and CMV-seronegative.

The chain has TRBV7-3 and TRBJ2-7, with TRBD2 as a possible D gene (7 bases). This CDR3 is built from 13 residues. Germline V gene lookup returns CDR1 SGHTA and CDR2 FQGTGA. V was pared by 5 bases and J by 9 bases, with 17 bases between. CDR3 sequence: CASSPGGRGVQYF. In nucleotides, the CDR3 is TGTGCCAGCAGCCCGGGGGGCAGGGGCGTGCAGTACTTC.

V and J are TRBV5-1 and TRBJ1-1, with a tentative D call TRBD1 (5 bases). With 0 bases removed from V and 5 bases from J, the gap between germline ends came to 8 bases. This CDR3 comprises 13 residues. Looked up from germline, CDR1 is SGHRS and CDR2 is YFSETQ. The CDR3 DNA follows: TGCGCCAGCAGCTTGGTCCGGGGGACTGAAGCTTTCTTT. It codes for CASSLVRGTEAFF.

The count of this clone is one. This chain links TRBV19 with TRBJ1-2; D unresolved. V was cut by 3 bases and J by 6 bases, with 11 bases left in between. Germline V CDR1 and CDR2: LNHDA, SQIVND (reference sequence). The CDR3 has 13 residues. CDR3 nucleotide sequence: TGTGCCAGTAGTATCCTCCGGGGTAATGGCTACACCTTC. Translated, it gives CASSILRGNGYTF.

The CDR3 is CAYDRVPEAFF. The CDR3 DNA reads TGTGCCTACGACAGGGTCCCTGAAGCTTTCTTT. The gene calls are TRBV30 and TRBJ1-1; TRBD1 aligns across 7 bases. With V trimmed by 7 bases and J by 6 bases, 5 bases remained unmatched. This CDR3 has 11 amino acids. CDR1 is GTSNPN and CDR2 is SVGIG in the germline V gene (reference sequence). Filled out from reference TRBV30 and TRBJ1-1, the complete variable domain reads SQTIHQWPATLVQPVGSPLSLECTVEGTSNPNLYWYRQAAGRGLQLLFYSVGIGQISSEVPQNLSASRPQDRQFILSSKKLLLSDSGFYLCAYDRVPEAFFGQGTRLTVV.

The chain joins TRBV25-1 to TRBJ1-2; D gene uncertain. The CDR3 covers 15 residues. Germline CDR1 is MGHDK and CDR2 is SYGVNS. V lost 1 base and J 5 bases, leaving 14 bases between the germline ends. The CDR3 sequence: CASSEFGGQSYGYTF. The DNA for the CDR3 is TGTGCCAGCAGTGAATTCGGCGGGCAAAGTTATGGCTACACCTTC.

V usage is TRBV5-4 and J usage is TRBJ1-3; D remains unclear. The CDR3 extends over 14 amino acids. Germline CDR1 and CDR2: SGHNT and YYREEE (reference sequence). The germline V and J ends were trimmed by 3 bases and 0 bases, with 7 bases remaining between them. The CDR3 loop is CASSSGLSGNTIYF. For the CDR3, the DNA is TGTGCCAGCAGCTCCGGACTCTCTGGAAACACCATATATTTT.

A word on this clone: Other DNA sequences from this sample encode an identical CDR3 as well. The chain links TRBV5-1 to TRBJ2-5; tentatively, D is TRBD2 (5 bases). Per germline, CDR1 SGHRS and CDR2 YFSETQ. Trimming cost V 4 bases and J 5 bases, with 15 bases left between them. The CDR3 runs to 14 residues. CDR3 nucleotide sequence: TGCGCCAGCAGCCCCGGACGAGGGCCGGAGACCCAGTACTTC. Its translation: CASSPGRGPETQYF.

This sequence joins TRBV6-1 and TRBJ2-1; 12 bases align to TRBD2. The junction had 14 bases not matched to a gene; V was cut back by 3 bases and J by 8 bases. Looked up from germline, CDR1 is MNHNS and CDR2 is SASEGT. This CDR3 is 18 amino acids long. The DNA for the CDR3 is TGTGCCAGCAGTGATCTTACAGGACTAGCGGGGTTGGGCGATGAGCAGTTCTTC. The encoded protein is CASSDLTGLAGLGDEQFF.

J is TRBJ2-2 and V is TRBV5-4; D gene uncertain. Trimming cost V 4 bases and J 1 base, with 5 bases left between them. CDR3 length: 13 amino acids. Germline-derived CDR1 and CDR2 are SGHNT and YYREEE (reference sequence). DNA of the CDR3: TGTGCCAGCAGCCGTAAGAACACCGGGGAGCTGTTTTTT. This gives the protein CASSRKNTGELFF. Together with reference TRBV5-4 and TRBJ2-2, the CDR3 gives the full variable domain: ETGVTQSPTHLIKTRGQQVTLRCSSQSGHNTVSWYQQALGQGPQFIFQYYREEENGRGNFPPRFSGLQFPNYSSELNVNALELDDSALYLCASSRKNTGELFFGEGSRLTVL.

The rearrangement links TRBV30 to TRBJ2-3, with D maybe TRBD2 (5 bases). The CDR3 has 14 residues. The germline V gene encodes CDR1 GTSNPN and CDR2 SVGIG (reference sequence). V was shortened by 0 bases and J by 1 base, with 8 bases between the two germline ends. CDR3 in DNA: TGTGCCTGGAGTGTAAAGGGAGGCACAGATACGCAGTATTTT. Protein product: CAWSVKGGTDTQYF. The whole variable domain, remainder taken from reference TRBV30 and TRBJ2-3, is SQTIHQWPATLVQPVGSPLSLECTVEGTSNPNLYWYRQAAGRGLQLLFYSVGIGQISSEVPQNLSASRPQDRQFILSSKKLLLSDSGFYLCAWSVKGGTDTQYFGPGTRLTVL.

The V call is TRBV29-1, the J call TRBJ2-7, with TRBD2 matching 7 bases. Trimming cost V 5 bases and J 1 base; bases outside gene matches: 2. CDR3 length: 12 residues. Germline values: CDR1 SQVTM, CDR2 ANQGSEA. The CDR3 protein is CSVMRGSYEQYF. The CDR3 DNA is TGCAGCGTTATGCGGGGGTCCTACGAGCAGTACTTC.

The rearrangement joins TRBV7-6 to TRBJ2-7; D remains ambiguous. V was clipped by 5 bases and J by 3 bases, with 17 bases between them. Looked up from germline, CDR1 is SGHVS and CDR2 is FNYEAQ. The CDR3 loop spans 15 amino acids. The DNA for the CDR3 is TGTGCCAGCAGCCCAGACGGCAGAGGCTACTACGAGCAGTACTTC. This encodes CASSPDGRGYYEQYF.

The genes are TRBV5-8 and TRBJ1-2, with a tentative D call TRBD1 (5 bases). The V end was cut by 4 bases, the J end by 4 bases, with 17 bases between. The CDR3 runs 15 residues. Germline assignment: CDR1 SGHTS and CDR2 YDEGEE. As DNA, the CDR3 is TGTGCCAGCAGCCTCATAGTTGGAGGGGCCTATGGCTACACCTTC. Its protein is CASSLIVGGAYGYTF.

The rearrangement uses TRBV19 and TRBJ1-6, with TRBD1 matching over 8 bases. The CDR3 loop spans 13 amino acids. Germline trimming cut 6 bases from V and 10 bases from J; bases unmatched to any gene: 5. Germline V lookup: CDR1 LNHDA, CDR2 SQIVND (reference sequence). The CDR3 loop is CASSQGAYSPLHF. CDR3 nucleotides: TGTGCCAGTAGCCAGGGGGCCTACTCACCCCTCCACTTT.

The V and J genes are TRBV7-9 and TRBJ1-4; D is unclear. The germline gives CDR1 SEHNR, CDR2 FQNEAQ (reference sequence). V was clipped by 1 base and J by 4 bases, with 10 bases between them. This CDR3 is built from 15 residues. The CDR3 bases are TGTGCCAGCAGCTTAGGGCGGCAGCGTAATGAAAAACTGTTTTTT. Translated, it gives CASSLGRQRNEKLFF.

The chain employs TRBV5-4 and TRBJ2-3; 7 bases fit TRBD2. V was pared by 2 bases and J by 3 bases, with 6 bases of the junction left unmatched. The CDR3 runs 15 residues. Germline values: CDR1 SGHNT, CDR2 YYREEE (reference sequence). DNA of the CDR3: TGTGCCAGCAGCTTTCCGGGACTATCGACAGATACGCAGTATTTT. Protein: CASSFPGLSTDTQYF.

CDR3 region: CASSLGQGATIYF. DNA of the CDR3: TGTGCCAGCAGCTTAGGACAGGGGGCCACCATATATTTT. The chain is built from TRBV7-7 and TRBJ1-3; 10 nucleotides line up with TRBD1. J lost 9 bases, V lost 1 base, and 0 bases had no gene match. Germline V CDR1 and CDR2: SSHAT, FNYEAQ (reference sequence). This CDR3 contains 13 residues.

This chain links TRBV30 with TRBJ1-1, with D perhaps matching TRBD1 (5 bases). The V end was cut by 4 bases, the J end by 4 bases, with 10 bases between. CDR1 and CDR2 (germline): GTSNPN, SVGIG (reference sequence). The CDR3 is 12 amino acids. In nucleotides, the CDR3 is TGTGCCTGGACCCCGGGGGGCACTGAAGCTTTCTTT. It codes for CAWTPGGTEAFF.

As DNA, the CDR3 is TGTGCCAGCAGTTATCAGGGGGCGCTGAATGGCTACACCTTC. Protein product: CASSYQGALNGYTF. The chain combines TRBV28 with TRBJ1-2; 8 bases are shared with TRBD1. This CDR3 comprises 14 residues. V gave up 4 bases and J gave up 6 bases; unmatched junction bases: 7. The germline gives CDR1 MDHEN, CDR2 SYDVKM.

The chain uses TRBV7-2 and TRBJ1-2, with D tentatively TRBD1 (6 bases). The ends were cut back, 4 bases at V and 2 bases at J, with 14 bases in the middle. The CDR3 is 15 residues long. Germline-derived CDR1 and CDR2 are SGHTA and FQGNSA. CDR3 in DNA: TGTGCCAGCAGCTACTCGGCGGGGGCCAACTATGGCTACACCTTC. This sequence encodes CASSYSAGANYGYTF.

This chain links TRBV5-4 with TRBJ2-3, with 12 bases matching TRBD2. The CDR3 is 17 amino acids. Germline CDR1 is SGHNT and CDR2 is YYREEE (reference sequence). Trimming removed 0 bases from V and 4 bases from J; junction bases left unmatched: 6. CDR3: CASSLGSSGGVADTQYF. The CDR3 nucleotides read TGTGCCAGCAGCTTGGGGTCTAGCGGGGGGGTCGCAGATACGCAGTATTTT.

The J gene is TRBJ2-1, the V gene TRBV4-2, with D hard to call. CDR1 is LGHNA, CDR2 YNFKEQ, per germline. The CDR3 sequence is 15 residues long. Trimming removed 0 bases at V and 7 bases at J, with 13 bases between. The CDR3 coding sequence is TGTGCCAGCAGCCAAGACGCGGCTACGGATAATGAGCAGTTCTTC. Translated: CASSQDAATDNEQFF.

The chain joins TRBV29-1 to TRBJ2-5, with TRBD2 matching 8 bases. With 5 bases clipped from V and 7 bases from J, the junction kept 12 bases outside the gene matches. CDR1 is SQVTM, CDR2 ANQGSEA, per germline. The CDR3 is 14 residues long. The CDR3 spells CSVLNREGEGTQYF. DNA of the CDR3: TGCAGCGTTTTAAACCGGGAGGGGGAGGGGACCCAGTACTTC. The variable domain in full, completed from reference TRBV29-1 and TRBJ2-5, reads SAVISQKPSRDICQRGTSLTIQCQVDSQVTMMFWYRQQPGQSLTLIATANQGSEATYESGFVIDKFPISRPNLTFSTLTVSNMSPEDSSIYLCSVLNREGEGTQYFGPGTRLLVL.

The chain is built from TRBV19 and TRBJ2-7; the match to TRBD1 covers 10 bases. The germline V gene has CDR1 LNHDA and CDR2 SQIVND (reference sequence). V was clipped by 6 bases and J by 4 bases; unmatched bases: 9. The CDR3 is 15 amino acids. The CDR3 loop is CASSRTGTGVYEQYF. For the CDR3, the DNA is TGTGCCAGTAGCCGCACCGGGACAGGGGTATACGAGCAGTACTTC.

The chain uses TRBV6-1 and TRBJ1-1; TRBD1 matches at 7 bases. The ends lost 6 bases at V and 0 bases at J; junction bases unmatched: 1. The germline V gene encodes CDR1 MNHNS and CDR2 SASEGT. CDR3 length: 13 residues. The CDR3 DNA sequence: TGTGCCAGCAGGGGACAGATGAACACTGAAGCTTTCTTT. Translation: CASRGQMNTEAFF.

The chain links TRBV9 to TRBJ1-2, with 9 bases that match TRBD1. This CDR3 is built from 14 residues. Looked up from germline, CDR1 is SGDLS and CDR2 is YYNGEE. Unmatched junction bases numbered 5, after V lost 2 bases and J lost 6 bases. The CDR3 loop is CASSVHRGRNGYTF. In nucleotides, the CDR3 is TGTGCCAGCAGCGTCCACAGGGGGCGGAATGGCTACACCTTC.

This sequence joins TRBV15 and TRBJ2-2; D possibly corresponds to TRBD1 (6 bases). Trimming shortened V by 1 base and J by 8 bases, and 14 bases separated the two germline ends. The CDR3 runs to 15 residues. Per the germline V gene, CDR1 is LNHNV and CDR2 is YYDKDF (reference sequence). CDR3 nucleotide sequence: TGTGCCACCAGCAGAGCCCGACAGGTGAAAGGGGAGCTGTTTTTT. The encoded protein is CATSRARQVKGELFF. Full variable domain (outside the CDR3, taken from reference TRBV15 and TRBJ2-2): DAMVIQNPRYQVTQFGKPVTLSCSQTLNHNVMYWYQQKSSQAPKLLFHYYDKDFNNEADTPDNFQSRRPNTSFCFLDIRSPGLGDTAMYLCATSRARQVKGELFFGEGSRLTVL.

The chain has TRBV28 and TRBJ1-5, with TRBD1 identical over 9 bases. This CDR3 comprises 14 residues. Per the germline V gene, CDR1 is MDHEN and CDR2 is SYDVKM. V was pared by 6 bases and J by 5 bases, with 5 bases of the junction left unmatched. DNA of the CDR3: TGTGCCAGCAGACGGACAGGGGCCGATCAGCCCCAGCATTTT. Translation gives CASRRTGADQPQHF.